One sample yielded the 25 T cell receptor beta chains listed below, sequenced in a study of early T cells in non-severe SARS-CoV-2 infection. TCRdb re-analysed the 5' RACE reads in MiXCR, keeping a single row per CDR3 protein. The sample contains roughly 72,000 distinct CDR3 sequences, 9.5% to 15% of which appear only once. The source was whole blood, collected at baseline. These receptors were taken from an adult who was a healthcare worker with PCR-confirmed SARS-CoV-2 infection or an uninfected control (not recorded which).

The J gene is TRBJ1-2, the V gene TRBV2; D gene ambiguous. Per germline, CDR1 SNHLY and CDR2 FYNNEI. The CDR3 spans 12 residues. V was pared by 1 base and J by 2 bases, with 2 bases between. The CDR3 protein is CASSEGNYGYTF. In DNA form, the CDR3 reads TGTGCCAGCAGTGAAGGGAACTATGGCTACACCTTC.

V is TRBV27 and J is TRBJ2-7, with a weak D call TRBD2 (5 bases). The V gene lost 4 bases and the J gene lost 3 bases, with 10 bases spanning the gap. The CDR3 has 13 amino acids. Germline V gene data show CDR1 as MNHEY and CDR2 as SMNVEV (reference sequence). The DNA of the CDR3 is TGTGCCAGCAGTTCTACGGGATTCTACGAGCAGTACTTC. Protein sequence: CASSSTGFYEQYF.

This clonotype was seen a few times. The rearrangement uses TRBV14 and TRBJ2-7, with D possibly TRBD1 on 5 matching bases. Germline V CDR1 and CDR2: SGHDN, FVKESK. Trimming stripped 4 bases from V and 3 bases from J, with 16 bases between. The length of the CDR3 is 15 residues. This CDR3 is CASSPPRGTLYEQYF. CDR3 coding DNA: TGTGCCAGCAGCCCCCCAAGGGGTACCCTCTACGAGCAGTACTTC.

There are many counts of this clonotype. The V and J genes are TRBV27 and TRBJ2-7; D uncertain. The V end lost 8 bases, the J end lost 3 bases, and 17 bases lay between the germline ends. The CDR3 has 14 residues. CDR1 and CDR2 (germline): MNHEY, SMNVEV (reference sequence). The CDR3 DNA is TGTGCCAGCGCCCCTTTGGTGGTTGGCTACGAGCAGTACTTC. Translation: CASAPLVVGYEQYF.

This clonotype was seen repeatedly, ten times or more. This chain joins TRBV21-1 and TRBJ2-3; TRBD1, as called in the table, went unchecked against the DNA. TRBV21-1 is reported as a pseudogene. The CDR3 is 15 residues long. The chain's CDR3 is CASIVAHRVSDTQYF. The CDR3 nucleotides read TGTGCCAGCATCGTGGCCCACAGGGTTTCAGATACGCAGTATTTT.

This chain connects TRBV7-2 to TRBJ2-3; weak D call: TRBD1 (6 bases). The CDR3 runs 16 residues. Trimming removed 5 bases from V and 3 bases from J, with 18 bases in between. CDR1 is SGHTA and CDR2 is FQGNSA in the germline V gene. The CDR3 loop is CASSARQGQLTDTQYF. CDR3 DNA: TGTGCCAGCAGCGCACGCCAGGGGCAGTTGACAGATACGCAGTATTTT.

At least ten counts were recorded for this clonotype. The V call is TRBV3-1, the J call TRBJ1-1, with D uncertain. Germline V gene data show CDR1 as LGHDT and CDR2 as YNNKEL (reference sequence). Deletions cut 2 bases from V and 1 base from J, with 2 bases between. The CDR3 is made up of 12 amino acids. The CDR3 DNA reads TGTGCCAGCAGCCAACGGAACACTGAAGCTTTCTTT. This encodes CASSQRNTEAFF. Based on the CDR3 plus reference TRBV3-1 and TRBJ1-1, the full variable domain is DTAVSQTPKYLVTQMGNDKSIKCEQNLGHDTMYWYKQDSKKFLKIMFSYNNKELIINETVPNRFSPKSPDKAHLNLHINSLELGDSAVYFCASSQRNTEAFFGQGTRLTVV.

The CDR3 spells CASRVSGGYSPLHF. Written as DNA, the CDR3 is TGTGCCAGTAGGGTGAGTGGAGGATATTCACCCCTCCACTTT. This rearrangement joins TRBV7-8 to TRBJ1-6; D unclear. CDR3 length: 14 residues. The germline V and J ends were trimmed by 9 bases and 8 bases, with 17 bases remaining between them. Germline V lookup: CDR1 SGHVS, CDR2 FQNEAQ. The full variable domain, its missing parts supplied by reference TRBV7-8 and TRBJ1-6, is GAGVSQSPRYKVAKRGQDVALRCDPISGHVSLFWYQQALGQGPEFLTYFQNEAQLDKSGLPSDRFFAERPEGSVSTLKIQRTQQEDSAVYLCASRVSGGYSPLHFGNGTRLTVT.

The chain carries TRBV13 and TRBJ1-1, with 7 bases fitting TRBD1. V lost 5 bases to trimming and J lost 0 bases; unmatched junction nucleotides: 9. The CDR3 has 16 residues. CDR1 is PRHDT and CDR2 is FYEKMQ in the germline V gene (reference sequence). This CDR3 is CASSQTGMVVNTEAFF. CDR3 DNA sequence: TGTGCCAGCAGCCAGACAGGGATGGTTGTGAACACTGAAGCTTTCTTT.

V gene TRBV4-1 combines with J gene TRBJ2-5; the D gene is possibly TRBD2 (6 bases). The germline V gene encodes CDR1 MGHRA and CDR2 YSYEKL. This CDR3 comprises 15 residues. V lost 4 bases and J 5 bases, leaving 17 bases between the germline ends. The CDR3 region has the DNA TGCGCCAGCAGCCCCCGGGACTGGCAATTGGAGACCCAGTACTTC. Translated, it gives CASSPRDWQLETQYF.

This clonotype showed up many times. This chain links TRBV28 with TRBJ1-1; no definite D call. The CDR3 covers 13 residues. V shed 4 bases and J shed 0 bases, with 6 bases lying between them. CDR1 is MDHEN, CDR2 SYDVKM, per germline. In nucleotides, the CDR3 is TGTGCCAGCAGTTCCCCGTTGAACACTGAAGCTTTCTTT. It codes for CASSSPLNTEAFF.

This clonotype was observed many times. The V call is TRBV11-2, the J call TRBJ1-6; D gene unclear. Germline V CDR1 and CDR2: SGHAT, FQNNGV. There are 12 residues in the CDR3. Trimming took off 8 bases at V and 5 bases at J, with 7 bases between the two ends. This chain's CDR3 is CASERNNSPLHF. DNA for the CDR3: TGTGCCAGCGAACGGAATAATTCACCCCTCCACTTT. Complete variable domain (other parts from reference TRBV11-2 and TRBJ1-6): EAGVAQSPRYKIIEKRQSVAFWCNPISGHATLYWYQQILGQGPKLLIQFQNNGVVDDSQLPKDRFSAERLKGVDSTLKIQPAKLEDSAVYLCASERNNSPLHFGNGTRLTVT.

This clonotype was picked up many times. The rearrangement uses TRBV4-2 and TRBJ2-4, with D unresolved. The CDR3 totals 14 residues. V lost 6 bases and J 6 bases, leaving 15 bases between the germline ends. Germline V CDR1 and CDR2: LGHNA, YNFKEQ. CDR3 protein: CASSSVDEGNIQYF. For the CDR3, the DNA is TGTGCCAGCAGTAGTGTGGACGAAGGAAACATTCAGTACTTC.

The genes are TRBV28 and TRBJ1-2, with 9 nucleotides matching TRBD1. CDR1 MDHEN and CDR2 SYDVKM come from the germline V gene. CDR3 length: 14 amino acids. The ends lost 3 bases at V and 7 bases at J; junction bases unmatched: 6. The CDR3 region is CASSFPGQGAGYTF. DNA for the CDR3: TGTGCCAGCAGTTTCCCGGGACAGGGAGCTGGCTACACCTTC.

This clonotype was detected once. The rearrangement joins TRBV28 to TRBJ2-3; D is unclear. Trimming took off 11 bases at V and 2 bases at J, with 11 bases between the two ends. Germline-derived CDR1 and CDR2 are MDHEN and SYDVKM. The CDR3 runs 12 residues. DNA of the CDR3: TGTGCCGCCCAGGCTTTCACAGATACGCAGTATTTT. Residues: CAAQAFTDTQYF.

The rearrangement joins TRBV11-2 to TRBJ2-1; D remains ambiguous. The CDR3 contains 16 residues. Germline loops: CDR1 SGHAT, CDR2 FQNNGV. V lost 6 bases and J lost 0, with 15 bases in between. CDR3 residues: CASSRHSFRSYNEQFF. The CDR3 bases are TGTGCCAGCAGTAGACACTCCTTCCGCTCCTACAATGAGCAGTTCTTC.

There are a few counts of this clonotype. The chain combines TRBV6-1 with TRBJ2-3, with unresolved D. Germline CDR1 is MNHNS and CDR2 is SASEGT. The CDR3 consists of 13 residues. V lost 7 bases and J 0 bases, leaving 8 bases between the germline ends. In nucleotides, the CDR3 is TGTGCCAGCAAGGTGGGAAGCACAGATACGCAGTATTTT. Translating gives CASKVGSTDTQYF.

This clonotype was counted only a few times. At one boundary the junction diverges from the germline segment, which might be a read error. The chain joins TRBV29-1 to TRBJ2-5, with D unclear. CDR3 size: 10 residues. CDR1 is SQVTM and CDR2 is ANQGSEA in the germline V gene. The CDR3 spells CSVEMDGWDF. The DNA for the CDR3 is TGCAGCGTTGAAATGGACGGATGGGACTTC.

This clonotype was counted ten times or more. This chain joins TRBV5-5 and TRBJ2-1; maybe TRBD2 (5 bases). In germline, CDR1 is SGHKS, CDR2 YYEKEE (reference sequence). The V gene lost 3 bases and the J gene lost 0 bases, with 13 bases spanning the gap. This CDR3 spans 16 amino acids. The CDR3 DNA reads as TGTGCCAGCAGCTGGACGGGGAGAAGCTCCTACAATGAGCAGTTCTTC. Translating it yields CASSWTGRSSYNEQFF.

This clonotype was picked up a small number of times. DNA of the CDR3: TGTGCCAGCAGCAGGGGCAATCAGCCCCAGCATTTT. This encodes CASSRGNQPQHF. The genes are TRBV6-2 or TRBV6-3 and TRBJ1-5; perhaps TRBD1 as D (5 bases). V lost 6 bases and J 2 bases, leaving 5 bases between the germline ends. The CDR3 has 12 amino acids. Germline values: CDR1 MNHEY, CDR2 SVGEGT.

A few counts support this clonotype. The chain combines TRBV4-1 with TRBJ2-5; the D is unclear. This CDR3 comprises 13 residues. Looked up from germline, CDR1 is MGHRA and CDR2 is YSYEKL. V was shortened by 1 base and J by 5 bases, with 8 bases between the two germline ends. In DNA form, the CDR3 reads TGCGCCAGCAGCCAAGCTATATCGGAGACCCAGTACTTC. It yields the protein CASSQAISETQYF.

V gene TRBV13 combines with J gene TRBJ2-7, with 7 bases matching TRBD1. The ends lost 4 bases at V and 5 bases at J; junction bases unmatched: 8. The CDR3 extends over 14 amino acids. Germline V lookup: CDR1 PRHDT, CDR2 FYEKMQ (reference sequence). The CDR3 nucleotides are TGTGCCAGCAGCTCTGCCGGGACAGTGGACGAGCAGTACTTC. It is translated as CASSSAGTVDEQYF. The full variable domain, with the rest looked up from reference TRBV13 and TRBJ2-7, is AAGVIQSPRHLIKEKRETATLKCYPIPRHDTVYWYQQGPGQDPQFLISFYEKMQSDKGSIPDRFSAQQFSDYHSELNMSSLELGDSALYFCASSSAGTVDEQYFGPGTRLTVT.

This clonotype was seen more than once but under ten times. The CDR3: CASSAAAANYGYTF. The CDR3 DNA follows: TGCGCCAGCAGTGCTGCGGCCGCTAACTATGGCTACACCTTC. This rearrangement joins TRBV10-2 to TRBJ1-2; D unclear. Germline V gene lookup returns CDR1 WSHSY and CDR2 SAAADI. This CDR3 spans 14 amino acids. Trimming stripped 4 bases from V and 0 bases from J, with 9 bases between.

The rearrangement links TRBV20-1 to TRBJ2-3, with D possibly matching TRBD2 (7 bases). Germline CDR1 reads DFQATT; CDR2 reads SNEGSKA (reference sequence). V was cut by 6 bases and J by 0 bases, with 25 bases left in between. This CDR3 comprises 18 residues. CDR3 residues: CSAGRGVGGTLSTDTQYF. The CDR3 nucleotides are TGCAGTGCGGGGAGGGGGGTCGGCGGAACCTTAAGCACAGATACGCAGTATTTT.

This clonotype was seen at least ten times. The chain uses TRBV3-1 and TRBJ1-5; D is ambiguous. Germline V CDR1 and CDR2: LGHDT, YNNKEL (reference sequence). This CDR3 contains 13 residues. V was shortened by 1 base and J by 7 bases, with 8 bases between the two germline ends. CDR3: CASSQAGSQPQHF. CDR3 DNA sequence: TGTGCCAGCAGCCAAGCCGGGTCCCAGCCCCAGCATTTT.